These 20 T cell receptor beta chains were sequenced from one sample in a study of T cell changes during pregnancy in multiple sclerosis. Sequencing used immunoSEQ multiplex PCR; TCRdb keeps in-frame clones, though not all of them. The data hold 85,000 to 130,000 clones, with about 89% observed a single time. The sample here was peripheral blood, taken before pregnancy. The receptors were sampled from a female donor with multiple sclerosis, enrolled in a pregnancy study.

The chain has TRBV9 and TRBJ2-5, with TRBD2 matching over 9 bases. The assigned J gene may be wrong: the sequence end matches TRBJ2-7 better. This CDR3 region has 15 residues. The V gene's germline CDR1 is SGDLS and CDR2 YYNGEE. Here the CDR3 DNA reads TGTGCCAGCAGCGTCACAACGGGACTAGCAGCCGAGCAGTACTTC. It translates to CASSVTTGLAAEQYF.

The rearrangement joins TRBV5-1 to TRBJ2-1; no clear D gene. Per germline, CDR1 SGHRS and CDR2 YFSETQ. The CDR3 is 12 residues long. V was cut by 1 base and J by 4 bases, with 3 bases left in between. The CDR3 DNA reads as TGCGCCAGCAGCTTGTTATACAATGAGCAGTTCTTC. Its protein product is CASSLLYNEQFF.

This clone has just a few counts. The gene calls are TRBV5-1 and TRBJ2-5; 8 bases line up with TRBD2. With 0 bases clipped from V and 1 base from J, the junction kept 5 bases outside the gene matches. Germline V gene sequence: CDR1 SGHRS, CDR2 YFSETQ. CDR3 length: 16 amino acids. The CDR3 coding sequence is TGCGCCAGCAGCTTGGTCGGCGGGGGGTCCCAAGAGACCCAGTACTTC. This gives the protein CASSLVGGGSQETQYF. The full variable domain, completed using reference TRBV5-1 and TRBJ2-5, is KAGVTQTPRYLIKTRGQQVTLSCSPISGHRSVSWYQQTPGQGLQFLFEYFSETQRNKGNFPGRFSGRQFSNSRSEMNVSTLELGDSALYLCASSLVGGGSQETQYFGPGTRLLVL.

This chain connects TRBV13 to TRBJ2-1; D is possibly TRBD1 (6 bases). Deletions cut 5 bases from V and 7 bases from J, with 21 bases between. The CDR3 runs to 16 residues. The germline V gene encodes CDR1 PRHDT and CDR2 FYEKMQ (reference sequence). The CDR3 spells CASSPASSGGRNEQFF. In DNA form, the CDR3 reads TGTGCCAGCAGCCCCGCAAGTAGTGGGGGCCGAAATGAGCAGTTCTTC.

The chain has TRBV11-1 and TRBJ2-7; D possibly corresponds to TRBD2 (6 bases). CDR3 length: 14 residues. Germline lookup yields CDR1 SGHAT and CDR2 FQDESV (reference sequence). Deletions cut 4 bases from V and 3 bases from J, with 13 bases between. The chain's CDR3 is CASSSPRGYYEQYF. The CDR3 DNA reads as TGTGCCAGCAGCTCGCCCCGGGGGTACTACGAGCAGTACTTC.

The CDR3 DNA sequence: TGTGCCAGCAGCTTGCGGACTAGCGGGAGGTACGCAGATACGCAGTATTTT. Translated, it gives CASSLRTSGRYADTQYF. The rearrangement links TRBV5-6 to TRBJ2-3, with 14 bases fitting TRBD2. Germline CDR1 SGHDT, CDR2 YYEEEE. This CDR3 comprises 17 residues. The V segment lost 1 base and the J segment 4 bases; nucleotides outside the gene matches: 5.

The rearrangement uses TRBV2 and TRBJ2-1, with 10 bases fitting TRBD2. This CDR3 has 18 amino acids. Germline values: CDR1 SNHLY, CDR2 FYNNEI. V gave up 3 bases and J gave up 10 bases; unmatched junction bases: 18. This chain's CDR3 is CASSDEVSGGPPPREQFF. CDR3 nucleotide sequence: TGTGCCAGCAGTGATGAGGTTAGCGGGGGGCCACCCCCCAGAGAGCAGTTCTTC.

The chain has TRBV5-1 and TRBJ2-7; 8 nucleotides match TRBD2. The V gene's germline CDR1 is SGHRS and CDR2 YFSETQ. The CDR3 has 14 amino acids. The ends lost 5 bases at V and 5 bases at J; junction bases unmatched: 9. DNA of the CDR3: TGCGCCAGCAGTACTAGCGGTCCCCCGGACGAGCAGTACTTC. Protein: CASSTSGPPDEQYF.

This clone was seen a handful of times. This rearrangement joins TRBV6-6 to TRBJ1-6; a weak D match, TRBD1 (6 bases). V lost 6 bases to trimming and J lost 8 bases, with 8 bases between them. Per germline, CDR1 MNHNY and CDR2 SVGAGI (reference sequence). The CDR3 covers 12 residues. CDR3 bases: TGTGCCAGCAGCTCAGGGGATTCACCCCTCCACTTT. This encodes CASSSGDSPLHF.

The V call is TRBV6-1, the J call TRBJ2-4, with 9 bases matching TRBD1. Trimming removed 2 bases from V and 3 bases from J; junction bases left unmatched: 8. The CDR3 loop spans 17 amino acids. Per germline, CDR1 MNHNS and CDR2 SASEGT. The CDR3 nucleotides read TGTGCCAGCAGTGAATGGGGGACAGGGTCCAGCAAAAACATTCAGTACTTC. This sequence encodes CASSEWGTGSSKNIQYF.

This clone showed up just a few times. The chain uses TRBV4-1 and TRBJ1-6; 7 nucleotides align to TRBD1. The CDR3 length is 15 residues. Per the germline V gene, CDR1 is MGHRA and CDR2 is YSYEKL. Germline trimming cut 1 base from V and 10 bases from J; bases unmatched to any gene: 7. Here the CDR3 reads CASSQVTGKFSPLHF. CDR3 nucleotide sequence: TGCGCCAGCAGCCAAGTGACAGGGAAGTTCTCACCCCTCCACTTT.

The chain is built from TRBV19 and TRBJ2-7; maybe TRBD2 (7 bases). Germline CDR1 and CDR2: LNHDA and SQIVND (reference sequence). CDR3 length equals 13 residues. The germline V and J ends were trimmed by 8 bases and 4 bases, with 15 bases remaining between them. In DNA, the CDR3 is TGTGCCAGTCGCCGAGGGGGGGGTTACGAGCAGTACTTC. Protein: CASRRGGGYEQYF.

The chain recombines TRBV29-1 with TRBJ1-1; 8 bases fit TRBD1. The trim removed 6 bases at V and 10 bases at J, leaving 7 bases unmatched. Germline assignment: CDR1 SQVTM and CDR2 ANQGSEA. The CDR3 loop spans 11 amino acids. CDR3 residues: CSVGSGTGAFF. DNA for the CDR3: TGCAGCGTCGGATCCGGGACAGGAGCTTTCTTT.

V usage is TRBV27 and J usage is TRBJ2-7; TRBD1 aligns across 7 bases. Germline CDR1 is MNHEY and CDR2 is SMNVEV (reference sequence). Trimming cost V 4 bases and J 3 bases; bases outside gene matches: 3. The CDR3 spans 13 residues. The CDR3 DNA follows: TGTGCCAGCAGTTCGGGACAGTACTACGAGCAGTACTTC. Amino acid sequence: CASSSGQYYEQYF.

The DNA of the CDR3 is TGCGCCAGCAGCCAAGGATCCTTCGGGAGCTACGAGCAGTACTTC. Its protein product is CASSQGSFGSYEQYF. The chain is built from TRBV4-3 and TRBJ2-7, with a weak D call TRBD2 (6 bases). In germline, CDR1 is LGHNA, CDR2 YSLEER. The length of the CDR3 is 15 residues. The V end was cut by 1 base, the J end by 3 bases, with 13 bases between.

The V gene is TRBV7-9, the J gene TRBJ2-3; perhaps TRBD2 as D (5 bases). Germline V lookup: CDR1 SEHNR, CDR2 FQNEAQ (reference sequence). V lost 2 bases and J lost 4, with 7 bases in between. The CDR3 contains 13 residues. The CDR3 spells CASSLIGADTQYF. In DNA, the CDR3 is TGTGCCAGCAGCTTAATCGGGGCAGATACGCAGTATTTT.

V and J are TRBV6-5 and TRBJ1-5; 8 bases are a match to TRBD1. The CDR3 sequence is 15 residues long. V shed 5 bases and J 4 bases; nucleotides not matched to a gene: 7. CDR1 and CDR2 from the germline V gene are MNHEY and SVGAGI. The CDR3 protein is CASSIQGDLNQPQHF. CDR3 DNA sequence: TGTGCCAGCAGTATACAGGGGGACCTGAATCAGCCCCAGCATTTT.

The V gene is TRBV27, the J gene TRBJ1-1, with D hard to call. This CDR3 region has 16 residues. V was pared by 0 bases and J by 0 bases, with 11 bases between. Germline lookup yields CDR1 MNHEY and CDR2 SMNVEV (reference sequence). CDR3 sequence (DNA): TGTGCCAGCAGTTTATCGTATCGGGGAATGAACACTGAAGCTTTCTTT. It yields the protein CASSLSYRGMNTEAFF.

CDR3 amino acids: CASSSTVNYGYTF. The CDR3 coding sequence is TGTGCCAGCAGTTCGACAGTAAACTATGGCTACACCTTC. The rearrangement uses TRBV27 and TRBJ1-2; a possible D gene is TRBD1 (5 bases). Trimming left V 4 bases short and J 2 bases short, with 8 bases between. Germline loops: CDR1 MNHEY, CDR2 SMNVEV (reference sequence). The CDR3 extends over 13 amino acids.

CDR3 sequence (DNA): TGTGCCATCAGTGACGGTCAGGGGGCGAGGAATGAGCAGTTCTTC. Protein: CAISDGQGARNEQFF. This chain connects TRBV10-3 to TRBJ2-1, with TRBD1 matching 8 bases. Germline V gene lookup returns CDR1 ENHRY and CDR2 SYGVKD. CDR3 length: 15 amino acids. The J segment lost 7 bases and the V segment lost 3 bases, leaving 8 bases of the junction unmatched.